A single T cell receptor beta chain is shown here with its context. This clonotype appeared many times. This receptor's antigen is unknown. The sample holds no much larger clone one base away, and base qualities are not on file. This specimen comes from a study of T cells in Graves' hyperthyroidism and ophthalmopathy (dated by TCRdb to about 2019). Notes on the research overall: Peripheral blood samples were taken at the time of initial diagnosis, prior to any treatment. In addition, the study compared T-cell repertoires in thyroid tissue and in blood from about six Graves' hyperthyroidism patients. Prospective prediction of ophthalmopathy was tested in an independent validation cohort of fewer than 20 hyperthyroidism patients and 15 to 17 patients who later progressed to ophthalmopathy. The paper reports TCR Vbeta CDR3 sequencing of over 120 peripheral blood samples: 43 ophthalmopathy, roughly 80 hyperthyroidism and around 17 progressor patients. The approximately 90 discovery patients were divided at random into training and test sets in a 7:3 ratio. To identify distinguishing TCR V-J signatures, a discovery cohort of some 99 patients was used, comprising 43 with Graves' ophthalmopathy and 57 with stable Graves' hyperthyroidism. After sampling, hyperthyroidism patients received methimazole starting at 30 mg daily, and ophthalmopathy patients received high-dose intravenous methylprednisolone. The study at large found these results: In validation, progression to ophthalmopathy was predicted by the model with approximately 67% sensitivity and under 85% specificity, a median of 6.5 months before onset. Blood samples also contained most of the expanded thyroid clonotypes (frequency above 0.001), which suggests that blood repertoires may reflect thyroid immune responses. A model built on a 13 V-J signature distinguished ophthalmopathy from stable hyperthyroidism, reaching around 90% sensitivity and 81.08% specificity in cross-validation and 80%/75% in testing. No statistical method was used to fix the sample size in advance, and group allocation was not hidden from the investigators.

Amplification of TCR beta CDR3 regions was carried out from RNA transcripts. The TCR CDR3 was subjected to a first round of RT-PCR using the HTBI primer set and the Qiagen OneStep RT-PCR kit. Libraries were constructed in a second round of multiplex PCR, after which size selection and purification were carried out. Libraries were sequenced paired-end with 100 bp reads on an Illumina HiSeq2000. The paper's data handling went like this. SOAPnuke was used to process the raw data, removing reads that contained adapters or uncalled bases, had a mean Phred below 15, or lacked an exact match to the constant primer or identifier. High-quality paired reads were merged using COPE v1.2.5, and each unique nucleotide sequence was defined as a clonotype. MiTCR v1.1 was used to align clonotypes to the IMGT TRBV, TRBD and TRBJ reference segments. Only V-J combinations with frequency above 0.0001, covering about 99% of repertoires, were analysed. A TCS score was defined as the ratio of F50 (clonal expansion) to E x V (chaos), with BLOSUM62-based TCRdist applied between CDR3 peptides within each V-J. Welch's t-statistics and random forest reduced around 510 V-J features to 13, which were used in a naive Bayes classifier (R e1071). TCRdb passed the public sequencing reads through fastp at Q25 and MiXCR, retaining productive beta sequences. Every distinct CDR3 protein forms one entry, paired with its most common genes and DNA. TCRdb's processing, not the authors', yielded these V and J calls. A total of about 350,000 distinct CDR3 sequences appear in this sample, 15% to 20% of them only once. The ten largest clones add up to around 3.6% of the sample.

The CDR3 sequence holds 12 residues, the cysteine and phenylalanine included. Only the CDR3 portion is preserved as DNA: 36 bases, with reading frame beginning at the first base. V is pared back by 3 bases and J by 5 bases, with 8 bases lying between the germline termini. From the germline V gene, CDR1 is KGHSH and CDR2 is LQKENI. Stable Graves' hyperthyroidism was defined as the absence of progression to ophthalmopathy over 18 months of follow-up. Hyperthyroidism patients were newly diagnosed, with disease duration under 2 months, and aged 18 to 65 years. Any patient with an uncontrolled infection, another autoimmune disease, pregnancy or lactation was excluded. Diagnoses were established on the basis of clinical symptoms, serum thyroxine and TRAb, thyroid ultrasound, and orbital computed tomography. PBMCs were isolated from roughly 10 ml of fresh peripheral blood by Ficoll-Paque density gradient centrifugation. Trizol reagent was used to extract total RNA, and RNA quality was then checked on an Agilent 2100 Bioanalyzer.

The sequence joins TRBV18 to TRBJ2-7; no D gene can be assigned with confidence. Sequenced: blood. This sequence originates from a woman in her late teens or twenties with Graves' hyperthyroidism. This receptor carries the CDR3 CASSPRRHEQYF. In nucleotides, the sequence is TGTGCCAGCTCACCGCGAAGGCACGAGCAGTACTTC.